The 20 T cell receptor beta chains given below trace back to one sample, sequenced in a study of shared clonotypes between healthy human individuals. The repertoire was sequenced with immunoSEQ multiplex PCR; TCRdb's copy has only in-frame clones and lacks some. The data hold millions of clones, with around nine tenths observed a single time. The source material was naive CD4+ T cells sorted from blood. Sample subset: CD45RA+ positively selected. The source of these receptors is a man between 18 and 35 years old in good health.

This chain links TRBV7-9 with TRBJ2-2, with D unresolved. The CDR3 is 15 amino acids. V was cut by 1 base and J by 0 bases, with 6 bases left in between. Germline CDR1 SEHNR, CDR2 FQNEAQ (reference sequence). The CDR3, as DNA: TGTGCCAGCAGCTTAGACAGTTCGAACACCGGGGAGCTGTTTTTT. It encodes CASSLDSSNTGELFF.

This chain uses TRBV28 with TRBJ1-1; the D is unclear. Germline V gives CDR1 MDHEN, CDR2 SYDVKM. V was cut by 3 bases and J by 3 bases, with 20 bases left in between. This CDR3 has 17 residues. The DNA for the CDR3 is TGTGCCAGCAGTTTCCCAAGGGCTCTACCGTCATACACTGAAGCTTTCTTT. Translating gives CASSFPRALPSYTEAFF.

The J gene is TRBJ2-2, the V gene TRBV5-5; 11 bases map to TRBD2. There are 16 residues in the CDR3. Germline V gene lookup returns CDR1 SGHKS and CDR2 YYEKEE (reference sequence). The ends lost 3 bases at V and 6 bases at J; junction bases unmatched: 7. CDR3 sequence: CASSSLAGGKAGELFF. CDR3 bases: TGTGCCAGCAGCTCCCTAGCGGGGGGTAAGGCCGGGGAGCTGTTTTTT.

This clone was picked up one time. This chain joins TRBV6-1 and TRBJ1-5, with D tentatively TRBD1 (5 bases). Between the trimmed V and J ends, which lost 8 bases and 0 bases, there was a span of 8 bases. CDR1 and CDR2 (germline): MNHNS, SASEGT. This CDR3 is built from 13 residues. The CDR3 reads CASGGDSNQPQHF. The CDR3 DNA is TGTGCCAGCGGGGGGGATAGCAATCAGCCCCAGCATTTT.

This chain joins TRBV10-3 and TRBJ1-5, with D hard to call. Per the germline V gene, CDR1 is ENHRY and CDR2 is SYGVKD. V lost 8 bases and J lost 7, with 15 bases in between. CDR3 length equals 13 residues. This CDR3 is CAISSQVGQPQHF. CDR3 DNA sequence: TGTGCCATCTCCAGCCAGGTCGGGCAGCCCCAGCATTTT.

V is TRBV30 and J is TRBJ2-5; 11 bases match TRBD2. The V and J ends lost 5 bases and 5 bases, in that order; junction bases with no gene match: 7. In germline, CDR1 is GTSNPN, CDR2 SVGIG (reference sequence). The CDR3 is 14 amino acids. DNA of the CDR3: TGTGCCTGGGGTAGCGGGGGGGCCTGGGAGACCCAGTACTTC. Amino acid sequence: CAWGSGGAWETQYF.

With respect to this clone: Other nucleotide sequences in the sample specify the same CDR3. V is TRBV5-1 and J is TRBJ2-3; unclear D gene. Looked up from germline, CDR1 is SGHRS and CDR2 is YFSETQ. The CDR3 loop spans 12 amino acids. V shed 0 bases and J shed 6 bases, with 5 bases lying between them. The CDR3 sequence is CASSLAPDTQYF. CDR3 sequence (DNA): TGCGCCAGCAGCTTGGCTCCGGATACGCAGTATTTT.

The genes are TRBV5-1 and TRBJ2-7; D ambiguous. Germline CDR1 SGHRS, CDR2 YFSETQ. V was shortened by 1 base and J by 0 bases, with 14 bases between the two germline ends. This CDR3 contains 16 residues. Here the CDR3 DNA reads TGCGCCAGCAGCTTGCAAGCCCCGGCGTCCTCCTACGAGCAGTACTTC. Its protein is CASSLQAPASSYEQYF.

In this sample, this clone turned up once. The gene calls are TRBV30 and TRBJ1-5; TRBD1 matches at 7 bases. Germline V gene lookup returns CDR1 GTSNPN and CDR2 SVGIG (reference sequence). This CDR3 spans 15 amino acids. After removal of 2 bases from V and 4 bases from J, the junction contained 8 bases not matched to a gene. The CDR3 is CAWSPGQVNNQPQHF. The CDR3 nucleotides are TGTGCCTGGAGTCCAGGACAGGTGAATAATCAGCCCCAGCATTTT.

In its sample, this clone was seen a few times. The chain joins TRBV2 to TRBJ1-6; possible D gene TRBD1, 6 bases. Germline-derived CDR1 and CDR2 are SNHLY and FYNNEI. Trimming took off 6 bases at V and 10 bases at J, with 13 bases between the two ends. The CDR3 is 13 residues long. CDR3 amino acids: CASRRDIGSPLHF. For the CDR3, the DNA is TGTGCCAGCAGACGGGACATTGGATCACCCCTCCACTTT.

Of note for this clone: Other DNA sequences within the sample encode an identical CDR3. J is TRBJ1-5 and V is TRBV19; D uncertain. The CDR3 is made up of 14 amino acids. The V and J ends lost 3 bases and 4 bases respectively, with 10 bases between them. CDR1 and CDR2 (germline): LNHDA, SQIVND (reference sequence). CDR3 DNA sequence: TGTGCCAGTAGTATCATGGGGTCGAATCAGCCCCAGCATTTT. The encoded protein is CASSIMGSNQPQHF.

The V call is TRBV2, the J call TRBJ2-4; D possibly uses TRBD1 or TRBD2 (5 bases each). Trimming left V 6 bases short and J 5 bases short, with 11 bases between. CDR3 length equals 13 residues. Germline-derived CDR1 and CDR2 are SNHLY and FYNNEI. DNA for the CDR3: TGTGCCAGCAGGAGGGACGGAGAAAACATTCAGTACTTC. It yields the protein CASRRDGENIQYF.

The CDR3 coding sequence is TGCGCCAGCAGCCAAGGGACTAGCAGCACAGATACGCAGTATTTT. Amino acids: CASSQGTSSTDTQYF. The rearrangement uses TRBV4-3 and TRBJ2-3; 8 bases agree with TRBD2. The CDR3 spans 15 residues. Trimming at V came to 1 base and at J to 0 bases, leaving 0 bases not matched to a gene. Germline loops: CDR1 LGHNA, CDR2 YSLEER.

In DNA, the CDR3 is TGCGCCAGCAGCTCACGAACAGGGTCGACTAATGAAAAACTGTTTTTT. Its translation: CASSSRTGSTNEKLFF. The chain is built from TRBV4-3 and TRBJ1-4; a possible D gene is TRBD1 (6 bases). The V end was cut by 5 bases, the J end by 2 bases, with 15 bases between. CDR1 LGHNA and CDR2 YSLEER come from the germline V gene. The CDR3 totals 16 residues.

This clone was found once. The identical CDR3 is also encoded by other nucleotide sequences in the sample. This chain connects TRBV7-9 to TRBJ1-4; D might be TRBD1 (5 bases). In germline, CDR1 is SEHNR, CDR2 FQNEAQ (reference sequence). CDR3 length equals 14 residues. The V gene lost 5 bases and the J gene lost 5 bases, with 12 bases spanning the gap. The CDR3 DNA is TGTGCCAGCAGCCCCGGGACTGCGAATGAAAAACTGTTTTTT. Its protein product is CASSPGTANEKLFF.

The rearrangement uses TRBV6-1 and TRBJ1-1, with D possibly being TRBD1 (6 bases). The germline V gene encodes CDR1 MNHNS and CDR2 SASEGT. V lost 6 bases and J lost 5, with 19 bases in between. This CDR3 is 15 amino acids long. In DNA form, the CDR3 reads TGTGCCAGCAGGGTGGCGCTGGGGGCTTGGACTGAAGCTTTCTTT. Translating gives CASRVALGAWTEAFF.

The chain carries TRBV29-1 and TRBJ2-3, with D perhaps matching TRBD1 (6 bases). The CDR3 covers 17 residues. CDR1 and CDR2 (germline): SQVTM, ANQGSEA. The germline V and J ends were trimmed by 5 bases and 1 base, with 22 bases remaining between them. CDR3 nucleotides: TGCAGCGTTCAACGGACAGTGAGAATAACGCGCACAGATACGCAGTATTTT. Amino acid sequence: CSVQRTVRITRTDTQYF.

The chain has TRBV6-1 and TRBJ1-4; D possibly corresponds to TRBD1 (5 bases). Trimming took off 4 bases at V and 7 bases at J, with 10 bases between the two ends. The V gene's germline CDR1 is MNHNS and CDR2 SASEGT. This CDR3 contains 13 residues. The CDR3 sequence is CASSVQGSEKLFF. The DNA of the CDR3 is TGTGCCAGCAGTGTCCAGGGATCTGAAAAACTGTTTTTT.

The gene calls are TRBV9 and TRBJ2-1, with 8 bases fitting TRBD2. J lost 3 bases, V lost 3 bases, and 17 bases had no gene match. The CDR3 totals 19 residues. Germline V gene sequence: CDR1 SGDLS, CDR2 YYNGEE. The CDR3 spells CASSETGTRALGIYNEQFF. The CDR3 DNA sequence: TGTGCCAGCAGCGAGACCGGGACTAGGGCTTTGGGTATCTACAATGAGCAGTTCTTC.

The chain employs TRBV18 and TRBJ1-1; D unresolved. This CDR3 is built from 13 residues. V lost 3 bases and J lost 6, with 11 bases in between. Germline loops: CDR1 KGHSH, CDR2 LQKENI. For the CDR3, the DNA is TGTGCCAGCTCACCGATGACAAACTCTGAAGCTTTCTTT. Translation: CASSPMTNSEAFF.